This entry lists 8 T cell receptor beta chains sequenced from one sample in a study of cytomegalovirus exposure and HLA in healthy donors (dated by TCRdb to 2017 to 2019). The library came from the immunoSEQ multiplex PCR assay. The multiplex PCR relied on a mix of 60 forward primers for TCR Vbeta segments and 13 reverse primers for TCR Jbeta segments. TCRdb re-hosts the immuneACCESS table, in-frame sequences only. Its copies lack some clones; in the studies checked, an unresolved V gene accounts for under half of them, and the cause for the rest is not known. The sample table contains about 120,000 clones; only one count was recorded for over 60% of them. The ten largest clones represent 2% to 3% of the sample. The sequencing input was PBMCs. Every receptor here comes from a female donor in good health and CMV-seronegative.

J is TRBJ1-6 and V is TRBV15; 8 bases map to TRBD1. The CDR3 length is 15 residues. Germline CDR1 and CDR2: LNHNV and YYDKDF (reference sequence). V shed 5 bases and J 10 bases; nucleotides not matched to a gene: 10. CDR3 in amino acids: CATSPTGDVESPLHF. CDR3 nucleotide sequence: TGTGCCACCAGCCCGACAGGGGACGTGGAATCACCCCTCCACTTT. The full variable domain, completed using reference TRBV15 and TRBJ1-6, is DAMVIQNPRYQVTQFGKPVTLSCSQTLNHNVMYWYQQKSSQAPKLLFHYYDKDFNNEADTPDNFQSRRPNTSFCFLDIRSPGLGDTAMYLCATSPTGDVESPLHFGNGTRLTVT.

The V and J genes are TRBV7-9 and TRBJ1-4; TRBD1 might be the D (6 bases). This CDR3 is 13 amino acids long. Trimming left V 6 bases short and J 7 bases short, with 12 bases between. The germline CDR1 and CDR2 sequences are SEHNR and FQNEAQ (reference sequence). CDR3 protein: CASRKMTGEKLFF. CDR3 bases: TGTGCCAGCAGGAAGATGACAGGTGAAAAACTGTTTTTT.

The chain joins TRBV7-2 to TRBJ2-3; weak D call: TRBD2 (6 bases). The germline gives CDR1 SGHTA, CDR2 FQGNSA. V lost 4 bases and J 1 base, leaving 12 bases between the germline ends. The CDR3 has 15 residues. The CDR3 here is CASSSRGSGTDTQYF. Here the CDR3 DNA reads TGTGCCAGCAGCTCACGGGGGTCCGGCACAGATACGCAGTATTTT.

This chain connects TRBV6-1 to TRBJ2-1; 10 nucleotides match TRBD1. From germline, CDR1 is MNHNS and CDR2 SASEGT. CDR3 length: 14 amino acids. J lost 10 bases, V lost 8 bases, and 11 bases had no gene match. CDR3 sequence reads: CASGRPPGQGEQFF. Here the CDR3 DNA reads TGTGCCAGCGGAAGACCGCCGGGACAGGGGGAGCAGTTCTTC.

The rearrangement joins TRBV19 to TRBJ1-3; possible D gene TRBD1, 5 bases. V was pared by 8 bases and J by 3 bases, with 20 bases between. This CDR3 spans 16 amino acids. CDR1 is LNHDA and CDR2 is SQIVND in the germline V gene (reference sequence). DNA of the CDR3: TGTGCCAGTTCGGACATCCCGGTTTTACTTGGAAACACCATATATTTT. It codes for CASSDIPVLLGNTIYF.

This sequence joins TRBV5-1 and TRBJ2-1, with TRBD1 matching 8 bases. Looked up from germline, CDR1 is SGHRS and CDR2 is YFSETQ. With V trimmed by 0 bases and J by 3 bases, 11 bases remained unmatched. The CDR3 runs to 18 residues. The CDR3 loop reads CASSLAHLTGADYNEQFF. The CDR3 DNA is TGCGCCAGCAGCTTGGCCCATTTGACAGGGGCGGACTACAATGAGCAGTTCTTC.

On this clone: This specimen includes other DNA sequences encoding the same CDR3. This chain joins TRBV7-2 and TRBJ1-2; no definite D call. The germline V gene has CDR1 SGHTA and CDR2 FQGNSA. CDR3 length equals 12 residues. V lost 5 bases and J 4 bases, leaving 8 bases between the germline ends. CDR3 DNA: TGTGCCAGCAGCCTCACTGGCTATGGCTACACCTTC. This translates into CASSLTGYGYTF.

The V gene is TRBV19, the J gene TRBJ2-7; a possible D gene is TRBD1 (6 bases). Trimming stripped 9 bases from V and 2 bases from J, with 20 bases between. Per the germline V gene, CDR1 is LNHDA and CDR2 is SQIVND (reference sequence). CDR3 size: 15 residues. The chain's CDR3 is CASPRGRRDTYEQYF. CDR3 bases: TGTGCCAGCCCCCGGGGCCGCAGGGACACCTACGAGCAGTACTTC. The full variable domain, in which reference TRBV19 and TRBJ2-7 provide the parts outside the CDR3, is DGGITQSPKYLFRKEGQNVTLSCEQNLNHDAMYWYRQDPGQGLRLIYYSQIVNDFQKGDIAEGYSVSREKKESFPLTVTSAQKNPTAFYLCASPRGRRDTYEQYFGPGTRLTVT.